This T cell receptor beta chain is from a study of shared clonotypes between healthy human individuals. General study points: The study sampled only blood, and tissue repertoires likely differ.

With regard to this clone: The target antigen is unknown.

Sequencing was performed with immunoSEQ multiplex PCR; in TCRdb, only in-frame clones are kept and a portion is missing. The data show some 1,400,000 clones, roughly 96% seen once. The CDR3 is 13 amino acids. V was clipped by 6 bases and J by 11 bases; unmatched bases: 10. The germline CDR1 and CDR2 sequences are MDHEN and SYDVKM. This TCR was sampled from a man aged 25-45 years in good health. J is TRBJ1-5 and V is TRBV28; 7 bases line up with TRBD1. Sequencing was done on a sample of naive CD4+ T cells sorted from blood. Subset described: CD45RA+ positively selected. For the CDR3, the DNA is TGTGCCAGCAGCGCGACAGGGCCCAGGTCCCAGCATTTT. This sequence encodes CASSATGPRSQHF. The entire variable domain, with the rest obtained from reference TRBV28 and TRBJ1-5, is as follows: DVKVTQSSRYLVKRTGEKVFLECVQDMDHENMFWYRQDPGLGLRLIYFSYDVKMKEKGDIPEGYSVSREKKERFSLILESASTNQTSMYLCASSATGPRSQHFGDGTRLSIL.